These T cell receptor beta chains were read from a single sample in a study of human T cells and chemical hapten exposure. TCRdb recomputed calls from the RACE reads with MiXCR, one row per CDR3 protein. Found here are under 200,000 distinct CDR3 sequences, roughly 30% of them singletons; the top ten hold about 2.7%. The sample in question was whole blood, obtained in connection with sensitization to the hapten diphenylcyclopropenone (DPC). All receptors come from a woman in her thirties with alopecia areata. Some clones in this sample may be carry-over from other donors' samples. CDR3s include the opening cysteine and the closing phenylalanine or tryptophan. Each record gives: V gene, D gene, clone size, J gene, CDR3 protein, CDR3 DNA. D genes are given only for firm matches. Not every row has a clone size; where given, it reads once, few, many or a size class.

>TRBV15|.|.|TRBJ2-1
CATSKMGGNEQFF
TGTGCCACCAGCAAGATGGGCGGCAATGAGCAGTTCTTC
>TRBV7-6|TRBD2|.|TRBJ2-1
CASTIRRGREDNEQFF
TGTGCCAGCACTATTAGGAGGGGCCGGGAGGACAATGAGCAGTTCTTC
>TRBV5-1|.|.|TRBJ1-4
CASSPSVDREKLFF
TGCGCCAGCAGCCCCTCCGTGGACCGTGAAAAACTGTTTTTT
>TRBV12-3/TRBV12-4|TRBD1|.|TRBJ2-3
CASSPRGPDTQYF
TGTGCCAGCAGTCCCAGGGGGCCAGATACGCAGTATTTT
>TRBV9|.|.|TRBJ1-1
CASSGGQGRLDTEAFF
TGTGCCAGCAGCGGAGGGCAAGGGAGACTGGACACTGAAGCTTTCTTT
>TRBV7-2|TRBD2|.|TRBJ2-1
CASSPGLAGAVEQFF
TGTGCCAGCAGCCCCGGACTAGCGGGAGCTGTTGAGCAGTTCTTC
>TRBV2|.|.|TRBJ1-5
CASSEDRGNQPQHF
TGTGCCAGCAGTGAAGATCGAGGAAATCAGCCCCAGCATTTT
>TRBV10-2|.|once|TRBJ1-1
CASRVSQNTEAFF
TGCGCCAGCAGGGTCAGCCAGAACACTGAAGCTTTCTTT
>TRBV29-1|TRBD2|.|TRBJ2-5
CSVQAGGGETQYF
TGCAGCGTTCAAGCGGGGGGAGGAGAGACCCAGTACTTC
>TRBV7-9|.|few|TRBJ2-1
CASSLTRGQEIYNEQFF
TGTGCCAGCAGCTTAACCCGGGGCCAGGAGATTTACAATGAGCAGTTCTTC
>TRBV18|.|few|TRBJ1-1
CASSPDLSNTEAFF
TGTGCCAGCTCACCAGACCTTTCGAACACTGAAGCTTTCTTT
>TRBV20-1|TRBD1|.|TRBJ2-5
CSAARQGQETQYF
TGCAGTGCTGCCCGACAGGGTCAAGAGACCCAGTACTTC
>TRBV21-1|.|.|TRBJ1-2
CASTNPGGWLYGYTF
TGTGCCAGCACCAATCCGGGGGGGTGGTTATATGGCTACACCTTC
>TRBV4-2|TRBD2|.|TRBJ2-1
CASSQTTSGRDEQFF
TGTGCCAGCAGCCAAACGACTAGCGGGAGGGATGAGCAGTTCTTC
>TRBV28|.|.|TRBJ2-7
CASSFPHVQGSHEQYF
TGTGCCAGCAGTTTCCCCCACGTACAGGGTTCCCACGAGCAGTACTTC
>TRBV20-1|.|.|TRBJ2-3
CSALSGTTDTQYF
TGCAGTGCTCTTAGCGGAACTACAGATACGCAGTATTTT
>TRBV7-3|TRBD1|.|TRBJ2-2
CASSPTGATPAHGELFF
TGTGCCAGCAGCCCGACAGGGGCGACGCCGGCACACGGGGAGCTGTTTTTT
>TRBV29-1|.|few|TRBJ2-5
CSVVRQAGETQYF
TGCAGCGTTGTCCGACAGGCAGGAGAGACCCAGTACTTC
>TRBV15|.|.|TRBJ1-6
CATSTLQGRDSPLHF
TGTGCCACCAGCACCTTACAGGGTAGAGACTCACCCCTCCACTTT
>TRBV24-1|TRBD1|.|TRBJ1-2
CATSDPTGGNGYTF
TGTGCCACCAGTGATCCTACAGGGGGAAATGGCTACACCTTC
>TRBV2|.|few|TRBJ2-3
CASKGILPTDTQYF
TGTGCCAGCAAAGGGATACTACCCACAGATACGCAGTATTTT
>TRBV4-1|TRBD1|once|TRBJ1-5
CASSQDRGLQPQHF
TGCGCCAGCAGCCAAGACAGGGGGCTTCAGCCCCAGCATTTT
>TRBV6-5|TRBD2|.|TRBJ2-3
CASSPHLLAGDDTQYF
TGTGCCAGCAGTCCCCACCTACTAGCGGGGGATGATACGCAGTATTTT
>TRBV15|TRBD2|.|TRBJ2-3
CATSSGLAGDTDTQYF
TGTGCCACCAGCAGTGGACTAGCGGGAGACACAGATACGCAGTATTTT
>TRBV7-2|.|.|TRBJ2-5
CASSLTRAQETQYF
TGTGCCAGCAGCTTAACGAGAGCCCAAGAGACCCAGTACTTC
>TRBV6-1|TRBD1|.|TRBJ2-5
CASSEAGTGSETQYF
TGTGCCAGCAGTGAGGCCGGGACAGGGTCTGAGACCCAGTACTTC
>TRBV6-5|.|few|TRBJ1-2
CASSWGLSYGYTF
TGTGCCAGCAGTTGGGGGCTCAGCTATGGCTACACCTTC